This TCR beta chain came from a study of cytomegalovirus exposure and HLA in healthy donors. Sequencing used immunoSEQ multiplex PCR; TCRdb keeps in-frame clones, though not all of them. This sample yields approximately 190,000 clones, of which around 80% are seen a single time; about an eighth belongs to the top ten. Per the germline V gene, CDR1 is SGHRS and CDR2 is YFSETQ. This CDR3 has 14 residues. Trimming pared 4 bases from V and 3 bases from J, leaving 12 bases between. The genes are TRBV5-1 and TRBJ2-3; perhaps TRBD2 as D (6 bases). Material: PBMCs. The receptor comes from a woman aged 30 to 39 in good health and CMV-seropositive. This chain's CDR3 is CASSRESRTDTQYF. DNA for the CDR3: TGCGCCAGCAGCCGGGAGAGTAGGACAGATACGCAGTATTTT. Full variable domain (rest looked up from reference TRBV5-1 and TRBJ2-3): KAGVTQTPRYLIKTRGQQVTLSCSPISGHRSVSWYQQTPGQGLQFLFEYFSETQRNKGNFPGRFSGRQFSNSRSEMNVSTLELGDSALYLCASSRESRTDTQYFGPGTRLTVL.